The 26 T cell receptor beta chains below were found in one sample sequenced in a study of CD4 T cells in relation to SARS-CoV-2 and coronaviruses. The unexposed donors gave CD4+ T cells in 2011-2018, prior to COVID-19. Sequencing was performed with immunoSEQ multiplex PCR; in TCRdb, only in-frame clones are kept and a portion is missing. The top ten clones hold around 0.21% of a sample with about 68,000 clones, more than 85% of them seen once. The sequenced sample was naive CD4+ T cells from PBMCs. Subset denoted: naive CD4+ T cells isolated by negative enrichment. The receptor source for this set is a human donor in good health.

The CDR3 sequence: CASSPDRQGNEQYF. For the CDR3, the DNA is TGTGCCAGCAGCCCAGACAGACAGGGCAACGAGCAGTACTTC. The chain uses TRBV7-3 and TRBJ2-7; 7 bases line up with TRBD1. The CDR3 consists of 14 residues. Germline lookup yields CDR1 SGHTA and CDR2 FQGTGA. The V segment lost 5 bases and the J segment 5 bases; nucleotides outside the gene matches: 9.

The chain couples TRBV4-3 to TRBJ2-5; no reliable D call. The CDR3 has 14 residues. Trimming stripped 5 bases from V and 5 bases from J, with 15 bases between. Germline V gene sequence: CDR1 LGHNA, CDR2 YSLEER. For the CDR3, the DNA is TGCGCCAGCAGCTTCCGGGCCGAACGGGAGACCCAGTACTTC. Protein sequence: CASSFRAERETQYF.

The rearrangement links TRBV2 to TRBJ2-7; 10 bases fit TRBD2. Trimming at V came to 6 bases and at J to 7 bases, leaving 9 bases not matched to a gene. The CDR3 consists of 14 residues. The germline V gene has CDR1 SNHLY and CDR2 FYNNEI. The CDR3 nucleotides are TGTGCCAGCAGCGGGCTAGCGGGAGACGGAGAGCAGTACTTC. As protein: CASSGLAGDGEQYF.

The chain combines TRBV11-2 with TRBJ1-5, with no clear D. The V gene lost 8 bases and the J gene lost 1 base, with 15 bases spanning the gap. The CDR3 length is 15 residues. Germline lookup yields CDR1 SGHAT and CDR2 FQNNGV. Written as DNA, the CDR3 is TGTGCCAGCTCCCGGGTGGGAGGGAGCAATCAGCCCCAGCATTTT. It encodes CASSRVGGSNQPQHF.

This chain links TRBV27 with TRBJ2-3; 11 bases align to TRBD2. The germline gives CDR1 MNHEY, CDR2 SMNVEV (reference sequence). V lost 3 bases, J lost 6 bases, and 5 bases stayed unmatched. The CDR3 runs 15 residues. DNA of the CDR3: TGTGCCAGCAGTTTCCTGGCTAGCGGGAGGGATACGCAGTATTTT. Amino acid sequence: CASSFLASGRDTQYF.

This chain joins TRBV7-2 and TRBJ1-6; 7 nucleotides match TRBD1. The V gene end was trimmed by 6 bases and the J gene end by 8 bases; junction bases not matched to a gene: 10. The CDR3 consists of 15 residues. Germline CDR1 and CDR2: SGHTA and FQGNSA. This chain's CDR3 is CASRPRTGDDSPLHF. CDR3 DNA: TGTGCCAGCAGACCAAGAACAGGGGATGATTCACCCCTCCACTTT.

This chain's CDR3 is CASSYTGGRDQPQHF. The CDR3 region has the DNA TGTGCCAGCAGCTACACGGGGGGTCGGGATCAGCCCCAGCATTTT. The chain couples TRBV9 to TRBJ1-5; weak D call: TRBD1 (5 bases). There are 15 residues in the CDR3. The V and J ends lost 4 bases and 5 bases respectively, with 16 bases between them. Germline V CDR1 and CDR2: SGDLS, YYNGEE.

The rearrangement links TRBV14 to TRBJ2-5, with D perhaps assigned TRBD1 or TRBD2 (5 bases each). There are 17 residues in the CDR3. V was trimmed by 0 bases and J by 6 bases, leaving 20 bases between them. Looked up from germline, CDR1 is SGHDN and CDR2 is FVKESK. The CDR3 is CASSQDRDISRVQTQYF. For the CDR3, the DNA is TGTGCCAGCAGCCAAGATCGGGATATAAGCAGGGTTCAGACCCAGTACTTC.

The chain employs TRBV18 and TRBJ1-1; TRBD1 matches at 12 bases. In germline, CDR1 is KGHSH, CDR2 LQKENI. The CDR3 loop spans 19 amino acids. V lost 1 base and J lost 0; bases outside the gene matches: 9. The CDR3 DNA reads as TGTGCCAGCTCACCACGTATGGGGGACAGGGGGCCGGTGAACACTGAAGCTTTCTTT. This encodes CASSPRMGDRGPVNTEAFF.

The chain has TRBV2 and TRBJ2-6, with D perhaps being TRBD1 or TRBD2 (6 bases each). The CDR3 length is 16 residues. Germline V gene sequence: CDR1 SNHLY, CDR2 FYNNEI. V lost 8 bases to trimming and J lost 3 bases, with 17 bases between them. The CDR3 loop reads CASSSRGQGGANVLTF. The CDR3 DNA follows: TGTGCCAGCTCGTCACGGGGGCAGGGTGGGGCCAACGTCCTGACTTTC.

This chain connects TRBV4-1 to TRBJ1-6; 8 bases fit TRBD1. With 0 bases clipped from V and 8 bases from J, the junction kept 9 bases outside the gene matches. This CDR3 has 17 residues. Germline CDR1 and CDR2: MGHRA and YSYEKL. The CDR3 bases are TGCGCCAGCAGCCAAGATCGGGCAGGGGGCGGATATTCACCCCTCCACTTT. Protein sequence: CASSQDRAGGGYSPLHF.

The chain couples TRBV7-2 to TRBJ1-1; 11 bases fit TRBD1. There are 14 residues in the CDR3. Trimming cost V 6 bases and J 2 bases; bases outside gene matches: 2. CDR1 and CDR2 (germline): SGHTA, FQGNSA. The CDR3 spells CASRDRGRNTEAFF. CDR3 DNA sequence: TGTGCCAGCAGGGACAGGGGGCGCAACACTGAAGCTTTCTTT.

The rearrangement joins TRBV7-9 to TRBJ2-7, with D possibly being TRBD1 (5 bases). Trimming shortened V by 3 bases and J by 2 bases, and 17 bases separated the two germline ends. Per germline, CDR1 SEHNR and CDR2 FQNEAQ (reference sequence). This CDR3 contains 16 residues. CDR3 amino acids: CASSLGPQGTPYEQYF. The DNA for the CDR3 is TGTGCCAGCAGCTTGGGCCCGCAGGGTACCCCCTACGAGCAGTACTTC.

V is TRBV27 and J is TRBJ1-6; D gene unclear. The length of the CDR3 is 11 residues. Per the germline V gene, CDR1 is MNHEY and CDR2 is SMNVEV (reference sequence). Trimming stripped 8 bases from V and 7 bases from J, with 6 bases between. The CDR3 reads CASGANSPLHF. CDR3 bases: TGTGCCAGCGGAGCAAATTCACCCCTCCACTTT.

V and J are TRBV28 and TRBJ2-3, with D possibly being TRBD2 (6 bases). This CDR3 is 16 amino acids long. From germline, CDR1 is MDHEN and CDR2 SYDVKM. Trimming left V 6 bases short and J 6 bases short, with 22 bases between. The DNA of the CDR3 is TGTGCCAGCAGAGTAGGGTTAGCGGCGGGCGGTGATACGCAGTATTTT. This translates into CASRVGLAAGGDTQYF.

This rearrangement joins TRBV7-2 to TRBJ2-5; possibly TRBD1 or TRBD2 for D (5 bases each). CDR3 length: 13 amino acids. Trimming shortened V by 6 bases and J by 4 bases, and 12 bases separated the two germline ends. From germline, CDR1 is SGHTA and CDR2 FQGNSA. Here the CDR3 DNA reads TGTGCCAGCAGGGATGGTGGGGGAGAGACCCAGTACTTC. Amino acid sequence: CASRDGGGETQYF.

In this sample, this clone turned up once. The chain couples TRBV10-3 to TRBJ2-7; tentatively, D is TRBD2 (5 bases). Germline loops: CDR1 ENHRY, CDR2 SYGVKD. The CDR3 length is 12 residues. The germline V and J ends were trimmed by 3 bases and 4 bases, with 7 bases remaining between them. The CDR3 loop is CAISERGYEQYF. As DNA, the CDR3 is TGTGCCATCAGTGAAAGAGGGTACGAGCAGTACTTC.

The V and J genes are TRBV5-1 and TRBJ1-6; D unclear. CDR3 length: 15 residues. Germline loops: CDR1 SGHRS, CDR2 YFSETQ. Trimming took 4 bases from V and 0 from J, leaving 8 bases between them. CDR3 in amino acids: CASSLADSYNSPLHF. DNA of the CDR3: TGCGCCAGCAGCCTAGCGGACTCCTATAATTCACCCCTCCACTTT.

The gene calls are TRBV10-3 and TRBJ2-7; 10 nucleotides align to TRBD1. The CDR3 spans 14 residues. CDR1 and CDR2 (germline): ENHRY, SYGVKD. V was clipped by 7 bases and J by 3 bases; unmatched bases: 6. CDR3 nucleotide sequence: TGTGCCATCACTTCGGGACAGGGGAGCTACGAGCAGTACTTC. It yields the protein CAITSGQGSYEQYF.

This chain joins TRBV28 and TRBJ1-2; D is perhaps TRBD1 (5 bases). The CDR3 runs to 15 residues. V lost 7 bases, J lost 4 bases, and 19 bases lay in between. The germline gives CDR1 MDHEN, CDR2 SYDVKM. The CDR3 sequence: CASTTTNPGVYGYTF. CDR3 in DNA: TGTGCCAGCACGACAACGAACCCGGGGGTCTATGGCTACACCTTC.

This clone has more than one count but fewer than ten. CDR3 residues: CASSQETQYF. For the CDR3, the DNA is TGTGCCAGCAGCCAAGAGACCCAGTACTTC. This chain joins TRBV3-1 (or the pseudogene TRBV3-2) and TRBJ2-5; D unresolved. CDR3 size: 10 residues. The V and J ends lost 0 bases and 7 bases respectively, with 0 bases between them. The germline gives CDR1 LGHDT, CDR2 YNNKEL (reference sequence).

This chain joins TRBV10-1 and TRBJ2-3; D remains ambiguous. Per germline, CDR1 WNHNN and CDR2 SYGVQD (reference sequence). The CDR3 consists of 18 residues. The germline V and J ends were trimmed by 3 bases and 2 bases, with 21 bases remaining between them. CDR3 amino acids: CASSDAGRQPSFTDTQYF. DNA for the CDR3: TGCGCCAGCAGTGACGCCGGGCGGCAGCCGTCGTTCACAGATACGCAGTATTTT.

The rearrangement joins TRBV5-4 to TRBJ1-1; 8 nucleotides align to TRBD1. Trimming took 0 bases from V and 4 from J; bases not matched to a gene: 5. Germline values: CDR1 SGHNT, CDR2 YYREEE (reference sequence). This CDR3 region has 15 residues. This chain's CDR3 is CASSLGRTGFTEAFF. DNA of the CDR3: TGTGCCAGCAGCTTGGGAAGGACAGGGTTCACTGAAGCTTTCTTT.

The J gene is TRBJ1-3, the V gene TRBV28; unclear D gene. The germline V gene encodes CDR1 MDHEN and CDR2 SYDVKM. The CDR3 consists of 14 residues. Deletions cut 6 bases from V and 4 bases from J, with 13 bases between. In DNA, the CDR3 is TGTGCCAGCAGACGGACTCTTTCGGGAAACACCATATATTTT. Encoded protein: CASRRTLSGNTIYF. The variable domain in full, completed from reference TRBV28 and TRBJ1-3, reads DVKVTQSSRYLVKRTGEKVFLECVQDMDHENMFWYRQDPGLGLRLIYFSYDVKMKEKGDIPEGYSVSREKKERFSLILESASTNQTSMYLCASRRTLSGNTIYFGEGSWLTVV.

This sequence joins TRBV5-1 and TRBJ2-5; D uncertain. Trimming removed 0 bases at V and 2 bases at J, with 11 bases between. This CDR3 is built from 15 residues. Germline-derived CDR1 and CDR2 are SGHRS and YFSETQ. The DNA for the CDR3 is TGCGCCAGCAGCTTGGTTGTAGGGCAGCAAGAGACCCAGTACTTC. As protein: CASSLVVGQQETQYF.

This rearrangement joins TRBV2 to TRBJ1-1, with no clear D. Germline V lookup: CDR1 SNHLY, CDR2 FYNNEI. The CDR3 extends over 14 amino acids. V lost 2 bases and J lost 4, with 11 bases in between. CDR3 coding DNA: TGTGCCAGCAGTGAATGGGATATGGGCACTGAAGCTTTCTTT. It encodes CASSEWDMGTEAFF.